This T cell receptor (beta chain) is from a study of STAT5B mutations in CD4+ large granular lymphocyte leukemia (dated by TCRdb to 2022 to 2024). For context, the study as a whole: Among healthy controls, the CDR3 'QG' motif was associated with a particular HLA allele. Flow cytometry performed on FACSCanto II or FACSVerse showed that the purified fractions had more than 95% purity among lymphocytes. TCRbeta repertoires of CD4+ T-cell large granular lymphocyte leukemia patients were compared with those of healthy blood donors. Overall study outcomes, separate from this receptor: TRBV06-family usage was enriched among the top patient clones (8/27) compared with healthy controls (2/35). Data were not HLA-matched; higher clonality in CD4+ versus CD8+ T-LGLL could reflect the relatively small sample size. Compared with healthy CD4+ repertoires, CD4-sorted patient repertoires appeared more clonal, and this difference remained even after the putative leukemic clones were removed. The main leukemic clonotypes were found to be private to each patient, although around 25% of the main leukemic clonotypes were detected at low frequency in the non-leukemic repertoires of other patients.

The immunoSEQ assay at survey resolution was applied to genomic DNA for sequencing of TCRbeta rearrangements. In the authors' own workflow: A lowest detectable productive clonotype frequency of 2.59 x 10-5 was observed in the TCR sequencing data. Only productive TCRbeta rearrangements, meaning sequences that were complete and in-frame, were kept for the analyses. Clonality for each sample was calculated as Simpson clonality in the immunoSEQ Analyzer version 3.0. Clones were categorized by frequency as very rare, small, medium, large (1-20%) or hyperexpanded (>20%). Generation probabilities were estimated with OLGA 1.2.3, V-gene circos plots were made with VDJtools, specificities were searched in VDJdb, and CDR3 motifs were identified with GLIPH. TCRdb took this table from immuneACCESS and kept in-frame rearrangements with V and J called. Such tables lack part of the clones; where checked against another copy, unresolved V genes explain under half of the gap, and the rest is unexplained. V and J calls and clone size come straight from that table; D and trimming were deduced from the DNA. A total of approximately 32,000 clones appear in this sample, roughly 72% of them only once. The leading ten clones occupy roughly 2% of the sample.

With respect to this clone: Its antigen remains undetermined. Base-call qualities are not available, and no considerably larger clone is one nucleotide away.

The healthy control group was made up of approximately 40 blood donors, and the Finnish Red Cross blood service supplied their buffy coats. All TCR-sequenced material derived from peripheral blood: patient blood samples and healthy donor buffy coats. Peripheral blood mononuclear cells were isolated by Ficoll-Hypaque gradient centrifugation. CD4+ cells were magnetically purified from the buffy coats of healthy controls. Genomic DNA was extracted with the Gentra Puregene Cell and Tissue kit and quantified on a Qubit 2.0 fluorometer. The CDR3 goes from the cysteine to the phenylalanine over 13 residues. Here the CDR3 DNA is all that survives: 39 bases in frame from base 1. V and J lose 1 base and 7 bases, and a span of 10 bases separates them. CDR1 SEHNR and CDR2 FQNEAQ are derived from the germline V gene (reference sequence).

The sequenced sample consisted of CD4+ T cells from blood buffy coats. The sequence came from a human donor in good health. The rearranged chain carries TRBV7-9 and TRBJ1-2, and TRBD1 may be the D gene, going by 6 matching bases. CDR3 protein: CASSLGTDLGYTF. The bases read TGTGCCAGCAGCTTAGGGACAGATCTTGGCTACACCTTC.